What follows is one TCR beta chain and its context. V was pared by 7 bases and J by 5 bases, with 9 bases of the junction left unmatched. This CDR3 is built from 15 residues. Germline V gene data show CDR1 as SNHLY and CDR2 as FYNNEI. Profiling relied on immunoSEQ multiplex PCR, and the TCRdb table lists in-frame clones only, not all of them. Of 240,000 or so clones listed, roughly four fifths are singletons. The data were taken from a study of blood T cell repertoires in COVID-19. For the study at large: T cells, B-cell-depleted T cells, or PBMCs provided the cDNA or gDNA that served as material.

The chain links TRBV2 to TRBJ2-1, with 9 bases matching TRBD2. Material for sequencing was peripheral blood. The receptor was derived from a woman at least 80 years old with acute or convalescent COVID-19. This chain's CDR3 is CASTRAGGPDNEQFF. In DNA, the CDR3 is TGTGCCAGCACCAGAGCGGGGGGCCCGGACAATGAGCAGTTCTTC.